This T cell receptor beta chain stems from a study of identical twins. Study results and limitations: Out-of-frame alpha sequences shared between twins exhibited an excess of low generation probability.

This clonotype was found many times. The antigen is not known. Germline V gene sequence: CDR1 KGHDR, CDR2 SFDVKD. The CDR3 runs 16 residues. The V end was cut by 3 bases, the J end by 2 bases, with 14 bases between. A single record per CDR3 protein comes from TCRdb applying MiXCR to the 5' RACE reads. The table includes 450,000 or so distinct CDR3 sequences, 13% to 15% detected once. Separately, the same data were catalogued under a study of yellow fever vaccine responses in identical twins.

The sample comprised CD4+ T cells sorted from blood. The source is a woman aged 18-35 years in good health. The genes are TRBV24-1 and TRBJ2-3, with D possibly being TRBD1 (5 bases). CDR3 sequence: CATSDPQETPTDTQYF. CDR3 nucleotide sequence: TGTGCCACCAGTGATCCACAGGAGACCCCCACAGATACGCAGTATTTT.